The 26 T cell receptor beta chains presented below share a single source sample, sequenced in a study of T cells expressing NK-cell markers. Using the 5' RACE reads, TCRdb records one entry per CDR3 protein without DNA. The sample has around 280,000 distinct CDR3 sequences. Sequencing was performed on blood T cells: a sorted CD56 or NKG2C T cell subset, CD4+ or CD8+ T cells, or bulk PBMC T cells (not recorded which). Every receptor here comes from a man aged 18 to 30 in good health.

This chain uses TRBV7-2 with TRBJ1-1; TCRdb picks TRBD1, but there is no DNA to check that call. Germline-derived CDR1 and CDR2 are SGHTA and FQGNSA. The CDR3 is 16 residues long. The CDR3 sequence: CASSPWGQGLNTEAFF.

J is TRBJ2-3 and V is TRBV24-1; TCRdb's D call, TRBD1, is unchecked because there is no DNA. Per the germline V gene, CDR1 is KGHDR and CDR2 is SFDVKD. The CDR3 covers 14 residues. The CDR3: CATSLGGATDTQYF.

J is TRBJ2-1 and V is TRBV6-5; TCRdb reports TRBD2, a call that lacks DNA to check it against. Germline CDR1 MNHEY, CDR2 SVGAGI. The length of the CDR3 is 18 residues. CDR3 region: CASSYSSLAGLIYNEQFF.

The CDR3 reads CASSVGTGVGAFF. V gene TRBV9 combines with J gene TRBJ1-1. This CDR3 is built from 13 residues. In germline, CDR1 is SGDLS, CDR2 YYNGEE.

The chain couples TRBV5-1 to TRBJ2-1; TCRdb indicates TRBD2, and absent DNA this call remains unverified. CDR1 is SGHRS and CDR2 is YFSETQ in the germline V gene. The CDR3 is made up of 16 amino acids. CDR3 region: CASSLTSGPGGGEQFF. Combining the CDR3 with reference TRBV5-1 and TRBJ2-1 gives the whole variable domain KAGVTQTPRYLIKTRGQQVTLSCSPISGHRSVSWYQQTPGQGLQFLFEYFSETQRNKGNFPGRFSGRQFSNSRSEMNVSTLELGDSALYLCASSLTSGPGGGEQFFGPGTRLTVL.

This chain connects TRBV29-1 to TRBJ2-2; lacking DNA, the TRBD1 call made by TCRdb goes unchecked. The CDR3 is 14 residues long. From germline, CDR1 is SQVTM and CDR2 ANQGSEA. The CDR3 protein is CSARQGLNTGELFF.

The chain carries TRBV7-9 and TRBJ2-7. The CDR3 spans 12 residues. Germline-derived CDR1 and CDR2 are SEHNR and FQNEAQ (reference sequence). The CDR3 spells CASSLDETGQYF.

The rearrangement links TRBV5-1 to TRBJ2-3; absent DNA, TCRdb's TRBD2 call cannot be checked. Per the germline V gene, CDR1 is SGHRS and CDR2 is YFSETQ. This CDR3 comprises 16 residues. CDR3 sequence: CASSFSISGGPDTQYF.

The chain carries TRBV14 and TRBJ2-1. Germline V gene sequence: CDR1 SGHDN, CDR2 FVKESK. There are 14 residues in the CDR3. CDR3 protein: CASSQLMWGNEQFF.

The rearrangement links TRBV6-1 to TRBJ2-2; checking the TCRdb D call of TRBD2 is not possible without DNA. CDR3 size: 15 residues. Germline V CDR1 and CDR2: MNHNS, SASEGT. CDR3 sequence: CASSRVGRGAGELFF.

The V gene is TRBV24-1, the J gene TRBJ2-1. Germline V gene sequence: CDR1 KGHDR, CDR2 SFDVKD. The CDR3 spans 14 residues. CDR3 sequence reads: CATSDPSPGNEQFF.

V gene TRBV10-3 combines with J gene TRBJ2-5; TCRdb's D gene call, TRBD1, goes unchecked for lack of DNA. The germline V gene encodes CDR1 ENHRY and CDR2 SYGVKD. The length of the CDR3 is 14 residues. The CDR3 sequence is CAISDMAPGETQYF.

The V gene is TRBV25-1, the J gene TRBJ2-1; there is no DNA to check the TCRdb D call of TRBD2. Germline-derived CDR1 and CDR2 are MGHDK and SYGVNS. This CDR3 comprises 15 residues. The CDR3 protein is CASSERAGRDNEQFF.

The rearrangement joins TRBV10-3 to TRBJ2-1; TCRdb reports TRBD2, a call that lacks DNA to check it against. The CDR3 loop spans 17 amino acids. Germline lookup yields CDR1 ENHRY and CDR2 SYGVKD. This chain's CDR3 is CAISGIGGVAGANEQFF.

V usage is TRBV6-2 or TRBV6-3 and J usage is TRBJ2-1; the D call from TCRdb, TRBD1, cannot be confirmed without DNA. Germline values: CDR1 MNHEY, CDR2 SVGEGT. CDR3 length equals 14 residues. This chain's CDR3 is CASSHRQTYNEQFF.

CDR3 amino acids: CSARNPGQSNEKLFF. The rearrangement links TRBV20-1 to TRBJ1-4; TCRdb proposes TRBD1, but this gene call is untestable without DNA. The CDR3 totals 15 residues. Germline V gives CDR1 DFQATT, CDR2 SNEGSKA (reference sequence).

V gene TRBV5-1 combines with J gene TRBJ2-1; without DNA, the TCRdb call of TRBD1 cannot be checked. This CDR3 region has 13 residues. In germline, CDR1 is SGHRS, CDR2 YFSETQ. Here the CDR3 reads CASSIRDYDEQFF.

The V gene is TRBV13, the J gene TRBJ2-1. The CDR3 sequence is 13 residues long. Germline CDR1 reads PRHDT; CDR2 reads FYEKMQ (reference sequence). CDR3 loop: CASSRPRYNEQFF.

The chain uses TRBV12-3 or TRBV12-4 and TRBJ2-2; the TRBD2 assignment by TCRdb is unverifiable without DNA. CDR3 size: 19 residues. The CDR3 is CASSAAVTSGRARTGELFF.

V and J are TRBV2 and TRBJ1-2; the D call from TCRdb, TRBD1, cannot be confirmed without DNA. The CDR3 contains 13 residues. Germline-derived CDR1 and CDR2 are SNHLY and FYNNEI. The CDR3 spells CARTGQTNYGYTF.

This chain connects TRBV6-1 to TRBJ1-2; TCRdb proposes TRBD1, but this gene call is untestable without DNA. This CDR3 spans 13 amino acids. CDR1 and CDR2 (germline): MNHNS, SASEGT. CDR3 sequence: CASREGGNSGYTF.

This chain links TRBV7-9 with TRBJ2-1; as DNA is missing, the TRBD1 call by TCRdb cannot be tested. The CDR3 totals 19 residues. The V gene's germline CDR1 is SEHNR and CDR2 FQNEAQ (reference sequence). The CDR3 protein is CASSRRTGGSGYSYNEQFF.

The V call is TRBV3-1, the J call TRBJ2-7; there is no DNA to check the TCRdb D call of TRBD1. This CDR3 is 16 amino acids long. Per germline, CDR1 LGHDT and CDR2 YNNKEL (reference sequence). CDR3 sequence reads: CASSHSSRTPYSEQYF.

The chain couples TRBV4-1 to TRBJ2-1. In germline, CDR1 is MGHRA, CDR2 YSYEKL. The CDR3 is made up of 12 amino acids. This chain's CDR3 is CASSQEGFGKFF.

Here the CDR3 reads CASRGVGTEAFF. The chain links TRBV12-3 or TRBV12-4 to TRBJ1-1; the TCRdb D gene call, TRBD1, has no DNA to confirm it. The CDR3 totals 12 residues.

This CDR3 is CSARDRNPAEFF. The chain couples TRBV20-1 to TRBJ2-1; TCRdb indicates TRBD2, and absent DNA this call remains unverified. The CDR3 is 12 amino acids. Germline CDR1 DFQATT, CDR2 SNEGSKA (reference sequence).